This T cell receptor beta chain was obtained from a study of cytomegalovirus exposure and HLA in healthy donors. The V end was cut by 0 bases, the J end by 2 bases, with 8 bases between. CDR3 length: 15 amino acids. CDR1 is SGHNT and CDR2 is YYREEE in the germline V gene (reference sequence). With regard to this clone: Its antigen remains unidentified.

Study-wide results and limits: A later analysis linked a missense DCLRE1C variant to TCR beta V- and J-gene trimming.

Researchers ran the PCR with 60 Vbeta and 13 Jbeta primers. Only in-frame clones appear in the TCRdb table, and some are missing; sequencing was by immunoSEQ multiplex PCR. This sample's clone table lists 68,000 or so clones. The chain combines TRBV5-4 with TRBJ2-2, with D possibly TRBD1 on 6 matching bases. Sequenced: PBMCs. The sequence was collected from a boy younger than 18 in good health and CMV-seronegative. CDR3 in DNA: TGTGCCAGCAGCTTGGTGGGGGCCAACACCGGGGAGCTGTTTTTT. It codes for CASSLVGANTGELFF.